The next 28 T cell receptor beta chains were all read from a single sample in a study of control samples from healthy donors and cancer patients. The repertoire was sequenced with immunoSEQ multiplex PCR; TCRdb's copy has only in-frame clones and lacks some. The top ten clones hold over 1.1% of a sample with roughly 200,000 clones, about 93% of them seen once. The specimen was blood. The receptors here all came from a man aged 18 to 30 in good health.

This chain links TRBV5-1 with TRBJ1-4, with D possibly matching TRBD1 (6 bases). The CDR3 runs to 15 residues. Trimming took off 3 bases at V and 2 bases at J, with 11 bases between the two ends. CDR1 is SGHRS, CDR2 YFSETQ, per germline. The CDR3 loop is CASSSQTGTNEKLFF. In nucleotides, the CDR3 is TGCGCCAGCAGCTCACAAACAGGGACTAATGAAAAACTGTTTTTT. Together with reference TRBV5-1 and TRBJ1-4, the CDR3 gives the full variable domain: KAGVTQTPRYLIKTRGQQVTLSCSPISGHRSVSWYQQTPGQGLQFLFEYFSETQRNKGNFPGRFSGRQFSNSRSEMNVSTLELGDSALYLCASSSQTGTNEKLFFGSGTQLSVL.

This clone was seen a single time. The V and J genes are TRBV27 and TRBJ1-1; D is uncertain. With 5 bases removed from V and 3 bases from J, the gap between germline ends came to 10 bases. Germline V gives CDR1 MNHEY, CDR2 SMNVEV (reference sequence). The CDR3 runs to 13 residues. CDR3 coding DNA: TGTGCCAGCAGTACCACAGAATACACTGAAGCTTTCTTT. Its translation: CASSTTEYTEAFF.

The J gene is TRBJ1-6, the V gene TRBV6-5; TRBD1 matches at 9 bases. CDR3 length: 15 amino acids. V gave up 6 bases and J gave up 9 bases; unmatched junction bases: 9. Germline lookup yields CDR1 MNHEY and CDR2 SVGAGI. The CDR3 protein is CASSRGGQGSSPLHF. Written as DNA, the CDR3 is TGTGCCAGCAGCCGAGGGGGACAGGGTAGTTCACCCCTCCACTTT.

The CDR3 is CATSDPRDRVNIQYF. The CDR3 nucleotides read TGTGCCACCAGTGATCCCCGGGACAGGGTAAACATTCAGTACTTC. The rearrangement links TRBV24-1 to TRBJ2-4; TRBD1 matches at 9 bases. Trimming removed 3 bases from V and 6 bases from J; junction bases left unmatched: 5. The germline CDR1 and CDR2 sequences are KGHDR and SFDVKD. The length of the CDR3 is 15 residues.

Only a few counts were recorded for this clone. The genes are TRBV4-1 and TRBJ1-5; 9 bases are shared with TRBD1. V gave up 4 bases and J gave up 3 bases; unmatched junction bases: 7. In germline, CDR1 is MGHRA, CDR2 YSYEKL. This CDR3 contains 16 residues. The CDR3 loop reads CASSPSGQGINQPQHF. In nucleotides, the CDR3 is TGCGCCAGCAGCCCCTCGGGACAGGGCATCAATCAGCCCCAGCATTTT.

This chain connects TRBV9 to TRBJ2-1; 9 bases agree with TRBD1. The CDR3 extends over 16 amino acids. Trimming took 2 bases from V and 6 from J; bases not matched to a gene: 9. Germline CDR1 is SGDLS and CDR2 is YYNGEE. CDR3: CASSVTGGARGNEQFF. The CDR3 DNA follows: TGTGCCAGCAGCGTTACAGGGGGCGCCAGGGGCAATGAGCAGTTCTTC.

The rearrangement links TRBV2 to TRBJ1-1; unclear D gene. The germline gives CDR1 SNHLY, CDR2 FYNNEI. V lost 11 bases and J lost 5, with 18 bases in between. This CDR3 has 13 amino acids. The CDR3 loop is CADQDGVETEAFF. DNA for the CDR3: TGTGCCGACCAGGACGGGGTCGAGACTGAAGCTTTCTTT.

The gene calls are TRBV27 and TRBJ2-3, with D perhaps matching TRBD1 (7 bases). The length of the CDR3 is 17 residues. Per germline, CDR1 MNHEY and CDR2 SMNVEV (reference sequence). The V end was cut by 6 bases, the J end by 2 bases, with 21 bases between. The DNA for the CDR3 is TGTGCCAGCAGACCGACATCGGAGGGGGCCTACACAGATACGCAGTATTTT. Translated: CASRPTSEGAYTDTQYF.

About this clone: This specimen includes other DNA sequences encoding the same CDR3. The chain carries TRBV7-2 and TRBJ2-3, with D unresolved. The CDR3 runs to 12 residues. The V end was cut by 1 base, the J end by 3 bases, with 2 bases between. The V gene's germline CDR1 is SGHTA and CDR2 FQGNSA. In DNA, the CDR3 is TGTGCCAGCAGCTTAGGGACAGATACGCAGTATTTT. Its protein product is CASSLGTDTQYF.

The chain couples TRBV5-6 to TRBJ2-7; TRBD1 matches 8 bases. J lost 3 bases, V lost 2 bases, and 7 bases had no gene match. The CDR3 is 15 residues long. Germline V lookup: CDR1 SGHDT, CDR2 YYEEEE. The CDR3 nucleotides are TGTGCCAGCAGCTTCCGGACAGGGCACTTCTACGAGCAGTACTTC. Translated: CASSFRTGHFYEQYF.

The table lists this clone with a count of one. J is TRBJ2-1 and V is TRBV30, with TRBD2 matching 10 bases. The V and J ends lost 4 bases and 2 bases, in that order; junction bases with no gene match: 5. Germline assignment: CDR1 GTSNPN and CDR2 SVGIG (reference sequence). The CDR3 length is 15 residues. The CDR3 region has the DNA TGTGCCTGGAAACTCCTAGCGGGGGCCTACAATGAGCAGTTCTTC. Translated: CAWKLLAGAYNEQFF.

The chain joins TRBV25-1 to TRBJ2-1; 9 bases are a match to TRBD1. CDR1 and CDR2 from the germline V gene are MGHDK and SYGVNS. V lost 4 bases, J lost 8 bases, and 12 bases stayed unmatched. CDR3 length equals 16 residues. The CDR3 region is CASSGPGGTGMDEQFF. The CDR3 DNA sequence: TGTGCCAGCAGTGGACCCGGTGGGACAGGGATGGATGAGCAGTTCTTC.

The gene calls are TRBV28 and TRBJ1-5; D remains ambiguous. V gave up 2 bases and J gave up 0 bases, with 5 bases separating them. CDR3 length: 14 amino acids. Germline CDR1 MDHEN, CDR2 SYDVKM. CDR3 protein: CASSLGNSNQPQHF. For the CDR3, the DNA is TGTGCCAGCAGTTTAGGTAATAGCAATCAGCCCCAGCATTTT.

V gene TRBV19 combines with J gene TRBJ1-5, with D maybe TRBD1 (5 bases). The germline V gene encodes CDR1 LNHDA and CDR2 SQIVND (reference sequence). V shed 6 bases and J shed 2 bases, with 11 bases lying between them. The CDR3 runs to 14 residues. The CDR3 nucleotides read TGTGCCAGTAGCTCCCTGGGACGCAATCAGCCCCAGCATTTT. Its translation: CASSSLGRNQPQHF.

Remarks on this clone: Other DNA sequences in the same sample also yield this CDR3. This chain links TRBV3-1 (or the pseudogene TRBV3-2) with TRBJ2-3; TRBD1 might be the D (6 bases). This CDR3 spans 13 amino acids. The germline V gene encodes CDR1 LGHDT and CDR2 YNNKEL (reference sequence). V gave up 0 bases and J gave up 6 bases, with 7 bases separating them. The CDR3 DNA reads TGTGCCAGCAGCCAAGATAGGGGGGATACGCAGTATTTT. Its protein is CASSQDRGDTQYF.

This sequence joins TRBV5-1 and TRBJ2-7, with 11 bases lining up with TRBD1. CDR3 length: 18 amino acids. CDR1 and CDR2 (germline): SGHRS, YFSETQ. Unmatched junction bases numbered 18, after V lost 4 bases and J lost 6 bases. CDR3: CASSTGVHGTGGPTEQYF. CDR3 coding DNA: TGCGCCAGCAGCACGGGAGTACATGGGACAGGGGGTCCCACCGAGCAGTACTTC.

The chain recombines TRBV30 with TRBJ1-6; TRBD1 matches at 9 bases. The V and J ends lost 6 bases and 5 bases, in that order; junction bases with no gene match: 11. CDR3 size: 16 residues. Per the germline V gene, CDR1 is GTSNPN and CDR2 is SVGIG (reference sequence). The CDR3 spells CACRRIWTGDNSPLHF. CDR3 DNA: TGTGCCTGTCGGCGGATATGGACAGGGGATAATTCACCCCTCCACTTT.

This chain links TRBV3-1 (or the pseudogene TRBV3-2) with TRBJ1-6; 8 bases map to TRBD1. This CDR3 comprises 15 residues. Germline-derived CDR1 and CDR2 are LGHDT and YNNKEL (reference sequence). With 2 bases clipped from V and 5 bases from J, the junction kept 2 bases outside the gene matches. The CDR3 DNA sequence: TGTGCCAGCAGCCAAACAGGGGGAGATAATTCACCCCTCCACTTT. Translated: CASSQTGGDNSPLHF.

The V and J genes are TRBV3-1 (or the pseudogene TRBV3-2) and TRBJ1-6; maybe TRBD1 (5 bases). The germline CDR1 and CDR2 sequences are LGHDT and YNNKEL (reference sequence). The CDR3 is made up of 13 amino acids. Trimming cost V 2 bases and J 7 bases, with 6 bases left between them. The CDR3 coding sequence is TGTGCCAGCAGCCAATGGACAAATTCACCCCTCCACTTT. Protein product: CASSQWTNSPLHF.

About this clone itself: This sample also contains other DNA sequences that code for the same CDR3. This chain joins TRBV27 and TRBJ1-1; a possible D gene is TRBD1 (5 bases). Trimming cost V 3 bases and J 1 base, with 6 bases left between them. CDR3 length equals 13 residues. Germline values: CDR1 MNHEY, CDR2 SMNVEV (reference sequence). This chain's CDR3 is CASSLGPNTEAFF. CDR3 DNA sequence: TGTGCCAGCAGTTTGGGGCCGAACACTGAAGCTTTCTTT.

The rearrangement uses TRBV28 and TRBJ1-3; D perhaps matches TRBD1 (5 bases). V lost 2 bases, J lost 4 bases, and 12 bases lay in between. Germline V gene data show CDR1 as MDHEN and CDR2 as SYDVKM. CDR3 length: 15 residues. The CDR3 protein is CASSLIGGIGNTIYF. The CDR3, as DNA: TGTGCCAGCAGTTTAATTGGGGGGATCGGAAACACCATATATTTT. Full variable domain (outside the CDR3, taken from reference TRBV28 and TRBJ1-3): DVKVTQSSRYLVKRTGEKVFLECVQDMDHENMFWYRQDPGLGLRLIYFSYDVKMKEKGDIPEGYSVSREKKERFSLILESASTNQTSMYLCASSLIGGIGNTIYFGEGSWLTVV.

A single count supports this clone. This CDR3 is CASRNAMGVQETQYF. CDR3 in DNA: TGCGCCAGCAGAAACGCTATGGGTGTTCAAGAGACCCAGTACTTC. V gene TRBV5-1 combines with J gene TRBJ2-5, with D unclear. The CDR3 is made up of 15 amino acids. V was shortened by 5 bases and J by 2 bases, with 16 bases between the two germline ends. The germline V gene encodes CDR1 SGHRS and CDR2 YFSETQ. Based on the CDR3 plus reference TRBV5-1 and TRBJ2-5, the full variable domain is KAGVTQTPRYLIKTRGQQVTLSCSPISGHRSVSWYQQTPGQGLQFLFEYFSETQRNKGNFPGRFSGRQFSNSRSEMNVSTLELGDSALYLCASRNAMGVQETQYFGPGTRLLVL.

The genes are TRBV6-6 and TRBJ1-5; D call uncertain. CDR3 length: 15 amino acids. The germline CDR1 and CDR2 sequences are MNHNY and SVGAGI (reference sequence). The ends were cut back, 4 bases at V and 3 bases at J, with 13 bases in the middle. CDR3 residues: CASSSPGRINQPQHF. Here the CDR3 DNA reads TGTGCCAGCAGTTCCCCCGGCAGAATCAATCAGCCCCAGCATTTT.

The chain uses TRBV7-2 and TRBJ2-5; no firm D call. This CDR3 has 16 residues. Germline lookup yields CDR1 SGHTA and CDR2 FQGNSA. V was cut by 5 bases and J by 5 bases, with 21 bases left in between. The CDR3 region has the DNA TGTGCCAGCAGCGCTCTTAGACCCGTCAATTGGGAGACCCAGTACTTC. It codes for CASSALRPVNWETQYF.

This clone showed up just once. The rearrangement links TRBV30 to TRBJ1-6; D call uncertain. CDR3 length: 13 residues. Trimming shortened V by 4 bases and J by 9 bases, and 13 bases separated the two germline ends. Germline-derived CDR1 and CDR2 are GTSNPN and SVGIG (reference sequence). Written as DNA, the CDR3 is TGTGCCTGGATATTCCCCTGGAGTTCACCCCTCCACTTT. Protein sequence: CAWIFPWSSPLHF. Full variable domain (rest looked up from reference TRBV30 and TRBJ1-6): SQTIHQWPATLVQPVGSPLSLECTVEGTSNPNLYWYRQAAGRGLQLLFYSVGIGQISSEVPQNLSASRPQDRQFILSSKKLLLSDSGFYLCAWIFPWSSPLHFGNGTRLTVT.

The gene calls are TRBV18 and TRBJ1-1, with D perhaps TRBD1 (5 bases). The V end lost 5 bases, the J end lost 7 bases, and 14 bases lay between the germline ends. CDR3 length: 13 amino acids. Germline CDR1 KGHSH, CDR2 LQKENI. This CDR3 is CASSFHATDEAFF. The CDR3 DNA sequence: TGTGCCAGCTCATTTCATGCGACAGATGAAGCTTTCTTT.

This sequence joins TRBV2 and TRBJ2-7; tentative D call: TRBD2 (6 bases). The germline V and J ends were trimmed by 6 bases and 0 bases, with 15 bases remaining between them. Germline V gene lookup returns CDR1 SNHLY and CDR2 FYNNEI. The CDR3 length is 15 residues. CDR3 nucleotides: TGTGCCAGCAGCCCCGGGCGGGGTCTCTCCTACGAGCAGTACTTC. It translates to CASSPGRGLSYEQYF. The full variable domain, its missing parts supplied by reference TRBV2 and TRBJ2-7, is EPEVTQTPSHQVTQMGQEVILRCVPISNHLYFYWYRQILGQKVEFLVSFYNNEISEKSEIFDDQFSVERPDGSNFTLKIRSTKLEDSAMYFCASSPGRGLSYEQYFGPGTRLTVT.

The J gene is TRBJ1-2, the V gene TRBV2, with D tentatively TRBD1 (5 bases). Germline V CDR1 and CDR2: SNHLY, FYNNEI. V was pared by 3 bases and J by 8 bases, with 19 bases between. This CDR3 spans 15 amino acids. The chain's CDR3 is CASSESRTGHSGYTF. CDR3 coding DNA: TGTGCCAGCAGTGAGAGTCGAACAGGCCATAGCGGCTACACCTTC.